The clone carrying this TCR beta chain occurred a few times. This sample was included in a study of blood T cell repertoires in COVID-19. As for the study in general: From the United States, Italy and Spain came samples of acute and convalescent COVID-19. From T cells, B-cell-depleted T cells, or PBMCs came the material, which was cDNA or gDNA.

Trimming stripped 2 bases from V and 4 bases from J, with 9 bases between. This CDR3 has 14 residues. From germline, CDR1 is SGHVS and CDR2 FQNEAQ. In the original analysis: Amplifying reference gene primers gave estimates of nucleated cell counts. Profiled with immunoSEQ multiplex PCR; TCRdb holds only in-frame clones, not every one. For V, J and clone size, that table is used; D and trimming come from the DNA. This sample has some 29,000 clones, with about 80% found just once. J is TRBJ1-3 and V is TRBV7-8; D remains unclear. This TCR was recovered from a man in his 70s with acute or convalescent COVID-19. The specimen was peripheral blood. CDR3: CASSLQAGGNTIYF. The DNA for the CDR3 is TGTGCCAGCAGCTTACAGGCGGGGGGAAACACCATATATTTT.